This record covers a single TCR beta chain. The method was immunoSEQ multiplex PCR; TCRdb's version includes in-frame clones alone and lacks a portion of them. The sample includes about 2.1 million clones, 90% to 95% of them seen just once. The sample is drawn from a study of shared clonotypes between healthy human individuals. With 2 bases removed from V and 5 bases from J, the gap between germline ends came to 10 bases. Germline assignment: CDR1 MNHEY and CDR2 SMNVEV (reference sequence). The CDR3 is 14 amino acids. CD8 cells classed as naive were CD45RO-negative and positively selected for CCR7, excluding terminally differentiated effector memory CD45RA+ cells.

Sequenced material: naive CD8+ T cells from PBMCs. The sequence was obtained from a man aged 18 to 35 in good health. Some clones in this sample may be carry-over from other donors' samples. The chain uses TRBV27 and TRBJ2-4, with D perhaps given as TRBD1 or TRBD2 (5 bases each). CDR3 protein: CASSLSVGQNIQYF. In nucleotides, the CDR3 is TGTGCCAGCAGTTTAAGTGTGGGACAAAACATTCAGTACTTC.